This T cell receptor (beta chain) is drawn from a study of blood T cells in healthy people across ages. General study points: Diversity was higher, and naive CD4+ cells more numerous, in long-lived donors than in aged donors. PBMCs that were unsorted prevented a conclusive naive versus antigen-experienced comparison.

Combining a sample-barcoded 5' primer with a J-beta primer mix, a second PCR ran for 7 to 11 cycles. TCRdb re-analysed the 5' RACE reads in MiXCR, keeping a single row per CDR3 protein. Counted here are 870,000 or so distinct CDR3 sequences, around 28% occurring once; the ten biggest clones make up roughly 17%. The table lists this clonotype with many counts. What it recognizes is unknown. With 5 bases removed from V and 5 bases from J, the gap between germline ends came to 22 bases. CDR3 size: 16 residues. The sequence was obtained from a woman at least 80 years old in good health. This chain links TRBV6-7 with TRBJ2-7; D gene ambiguous. TRBV6-7 is given ORF status, its function remaining uncertain. Sample: blood. CDR3 sequence: CASSHGRQASRNEQYF. CDR3 coding DNA: TGTGCCAGCAGTCACGGACGACAAGCTTCTCGAAACGAGCAGTACTTC.